There are a few counts of the clone carrying this T cell receptor (beta chain). Its target is not known. This sample is drawn from a study of tumor-infiltrating lymphocytes in primary liver carcinoma. Researchers generated TCR beta cDNA from about 500 ng of total RNA, relying on a constant-region primer. Each TCR beta library was derived from three nested multiplex PCR rounds that employed slightly modified ARM-PCR. Rounds one and two of PCR, each of around 11 cycles, were primed with TRBV1-TRBV30 forward primers and a C-beta reverse primer. TCRdb fed the multiplex PCR reads into MiXCR, producing one record per CDR3 protein. The sample carries about 200,000 distinct CDR3 sequences, less than 65% recorded once. Unsorted whole blood served as the source of blood RNA, and germline DNA was extracted as well. Among the patients, all had chronic HBV infection and none had been treated. Researchers reported drawing around 3.6 milliliters of peripheral blood before surgery.

The study's findings and limits: The 250 largest clones made up significantly more of tumor than blood repertoires (p = 0.039).

CDR1 is SGHDT, CDR2 YYEEEE, per germline. This CDR3 region has 15 residues. The V gene end was trimmed by 1 base and the J gene end by 4 bases; junction bases not matched to a gene: 7. The sequence was collected from a woman aged 60-75 years with primary liver carcinoma and hepatitis B virus infection. The chain couples TRBV5-6 to TRBJ2-5; the match to TRBD1 covers 7 bases. Sequencing was performed on peripheral blood. The CDR3 DNA is TGTGCCAGCAGCTTGAGGACAGGCAACATAGAGACCCAGTACTTC. Its translation: CASSLRTGNIETQYF.